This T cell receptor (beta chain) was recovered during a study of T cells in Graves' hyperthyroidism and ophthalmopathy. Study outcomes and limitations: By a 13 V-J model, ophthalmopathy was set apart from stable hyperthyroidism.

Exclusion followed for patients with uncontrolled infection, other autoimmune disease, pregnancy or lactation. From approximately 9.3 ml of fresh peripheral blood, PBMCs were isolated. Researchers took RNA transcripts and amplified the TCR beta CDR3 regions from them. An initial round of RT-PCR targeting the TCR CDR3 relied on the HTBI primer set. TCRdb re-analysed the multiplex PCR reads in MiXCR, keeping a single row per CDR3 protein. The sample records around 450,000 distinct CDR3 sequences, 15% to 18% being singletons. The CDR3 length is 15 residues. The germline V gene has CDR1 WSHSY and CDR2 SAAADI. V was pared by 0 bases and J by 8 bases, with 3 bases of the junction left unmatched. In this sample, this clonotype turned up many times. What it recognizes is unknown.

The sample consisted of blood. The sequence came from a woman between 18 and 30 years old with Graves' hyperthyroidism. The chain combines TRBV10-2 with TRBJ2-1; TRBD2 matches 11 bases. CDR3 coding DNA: TGCGCCAGCAGTGAGTCGGCTAGCGGGAGGTATGAGCAGTTCTTC. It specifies CASSESASGRYEQFF.